This TCR beta chain was profiled in a study of shared clonotypes between healthy human individuals. Study-wide context: CD8 memory received one plate per donor, CD8 naive two, CD4 memory three and CD4 naive three. Findings and caveats of the study: Larger estimated richness was generally seen in naive subsets than in memory subsets.

From germline, CDR1 is SNHLY and CDR2 FYNNEI. The V end lost 2 bases, the J end lost 5 bases, and 6 bases lay between the germline ends. The CDR3 spans 12 residues. Concerning this clone itself: Its specificity is unknown.

All participating donors were Caucasian adults from Nashville, Tennessee. At a deep level, the assay was run. Here immunoSEQ multiplex PCR was the method, and the copy in TCRdb shows in-frame clones only, minus some. Among just over 2,000,000 clones, 85% to 95% were seen once, and the ten largest hold more than 0.1%. The sequencing input was naive CD4+ T cells sorted from blood. Described subset: CD45RA+ positively selected. The chain uses TRBV2 and TRBJ1-2; D is uncertain. This sequence was found in a man aged 18 to 30 in good health. The CDR3 sequence is CASSEQRYGYTF. The CDR3, as DNA: TGTGCCAGCAGTGAACAGAGGTATGGCTACACCTTC.